This TCR beta chain comes out of a study of blood T cell repertoires in COVID-19. The wider study: Material from acute and convalescent COVID-19 was sourced from the United States, Italy and Spain. PBMCs, B-cell-depleted T cells, or T cells were the source of the cDNA or gDNA that made up the material.

Profiling relied on immunoSEQ multiplex PCR, and the TCRdb table lists in-frame clones only, not all of them. The repertoire holds roughly 400,000 clones, with roughly 86% as singletons. Recruited during active infection, patients (from Seattle) were subsequently followed longitudinally. This CDR3 region has 13 residues. V dropped 6 bases and J dropped 3; count of bases not matched to a gene: 4. Germline CDR1 and CDR2: MNHNY and SVGAGI (reference sequence). The clonotype originates from a woman aged 60-70 years with COVID-19, enrolled during active disease. The J gene is TRBJ1-1, the V gene TRBV6-6; TRBD1 matches at 7 bases. The specimen sequenced was peripheral blood. The CDR3 DNA reads as TGTGCCAGCAGCGACAGGGAGTACACTGAAGCTTTCTTT. This encodes CASSDREYTEAFF.